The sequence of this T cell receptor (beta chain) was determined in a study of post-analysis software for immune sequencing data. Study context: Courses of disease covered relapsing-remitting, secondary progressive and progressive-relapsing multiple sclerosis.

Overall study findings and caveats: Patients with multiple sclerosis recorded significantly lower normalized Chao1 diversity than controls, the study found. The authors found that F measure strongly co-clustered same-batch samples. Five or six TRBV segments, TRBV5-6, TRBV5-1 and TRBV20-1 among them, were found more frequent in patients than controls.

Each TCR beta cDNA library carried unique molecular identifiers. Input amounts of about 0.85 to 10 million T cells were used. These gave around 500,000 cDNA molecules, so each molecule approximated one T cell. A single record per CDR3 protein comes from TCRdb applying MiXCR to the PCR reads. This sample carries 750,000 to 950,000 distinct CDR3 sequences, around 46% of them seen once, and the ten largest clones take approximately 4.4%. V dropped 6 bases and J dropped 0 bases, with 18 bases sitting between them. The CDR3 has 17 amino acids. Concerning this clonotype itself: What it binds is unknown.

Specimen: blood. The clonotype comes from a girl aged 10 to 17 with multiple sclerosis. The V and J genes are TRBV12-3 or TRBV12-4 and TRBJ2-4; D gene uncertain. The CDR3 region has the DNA TGTGCCAGCAGCCGTCCCGCCCTGGGGTTAGCCAAAAACATTCAGTACTTC. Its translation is CASSRPALGLAKNIQYF.